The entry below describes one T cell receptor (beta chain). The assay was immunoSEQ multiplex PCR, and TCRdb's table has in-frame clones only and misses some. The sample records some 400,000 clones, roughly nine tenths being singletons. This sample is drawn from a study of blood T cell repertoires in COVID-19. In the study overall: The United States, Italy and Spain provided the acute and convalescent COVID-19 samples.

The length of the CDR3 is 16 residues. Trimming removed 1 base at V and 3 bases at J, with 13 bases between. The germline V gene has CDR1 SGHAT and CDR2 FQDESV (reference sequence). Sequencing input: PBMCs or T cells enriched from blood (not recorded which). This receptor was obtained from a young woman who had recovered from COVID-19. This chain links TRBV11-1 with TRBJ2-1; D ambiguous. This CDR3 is CASSLVDFLGYNEQFF. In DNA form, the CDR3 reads TGTGCCAGCAGCTTAGTCGACTTCCTAGGCTACAATGAGCAGTTCTTC.